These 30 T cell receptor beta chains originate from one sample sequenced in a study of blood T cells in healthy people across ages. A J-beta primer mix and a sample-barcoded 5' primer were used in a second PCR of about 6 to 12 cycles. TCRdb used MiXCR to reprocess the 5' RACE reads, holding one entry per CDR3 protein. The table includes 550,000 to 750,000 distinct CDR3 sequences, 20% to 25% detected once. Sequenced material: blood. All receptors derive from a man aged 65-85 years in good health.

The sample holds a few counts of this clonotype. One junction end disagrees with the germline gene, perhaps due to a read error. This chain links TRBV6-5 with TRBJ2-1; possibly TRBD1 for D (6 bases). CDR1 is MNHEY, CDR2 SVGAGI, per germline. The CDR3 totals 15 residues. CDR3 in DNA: TGTACCAGCAGGGCCCAGGGGAGTCTATACAATGAGCAGTTCTTC. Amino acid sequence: CTSRAQGSLYNEQFF.

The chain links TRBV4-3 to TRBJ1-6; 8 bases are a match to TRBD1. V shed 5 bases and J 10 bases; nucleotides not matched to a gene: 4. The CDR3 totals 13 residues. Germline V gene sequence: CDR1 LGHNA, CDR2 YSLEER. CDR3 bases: TGCGCCAGCAGCTTGACAGGGGTCTCACCCCTCCACTTT. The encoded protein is CASSLTGVSPLHF.

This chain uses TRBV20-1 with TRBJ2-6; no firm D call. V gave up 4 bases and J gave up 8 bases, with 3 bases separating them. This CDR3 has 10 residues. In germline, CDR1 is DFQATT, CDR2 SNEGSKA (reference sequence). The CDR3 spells CSAMTNVLTF. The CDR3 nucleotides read TGCAGTGCTATGACCAACGTCCTGACTTTC.

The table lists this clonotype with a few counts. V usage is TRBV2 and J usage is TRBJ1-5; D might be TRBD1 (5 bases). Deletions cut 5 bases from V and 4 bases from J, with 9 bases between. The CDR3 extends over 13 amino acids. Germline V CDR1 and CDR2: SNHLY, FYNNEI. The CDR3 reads CASSYRINQPQHF. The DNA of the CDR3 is TGTGCCAGCAGTTACAGGATAAATCAGCCCCAGCATTTT.

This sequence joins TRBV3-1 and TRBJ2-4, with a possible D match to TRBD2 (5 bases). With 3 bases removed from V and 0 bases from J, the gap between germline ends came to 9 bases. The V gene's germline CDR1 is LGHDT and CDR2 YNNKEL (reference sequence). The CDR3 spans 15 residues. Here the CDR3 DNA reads TGTGCCAGCAGCCACCCACTAGAAGCCAAAAACATTCAGTACTTC. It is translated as CASSHPLEAKNIQYF.

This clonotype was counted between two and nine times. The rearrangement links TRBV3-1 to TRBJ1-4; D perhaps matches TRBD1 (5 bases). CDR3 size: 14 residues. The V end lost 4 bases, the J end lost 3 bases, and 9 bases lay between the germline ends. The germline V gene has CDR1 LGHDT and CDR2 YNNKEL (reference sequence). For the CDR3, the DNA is TGTGCCAGCAGCCCGACAGTTTCTAATGAAAAACTGTTTTTT. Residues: CASSPTVSNEKLFF.

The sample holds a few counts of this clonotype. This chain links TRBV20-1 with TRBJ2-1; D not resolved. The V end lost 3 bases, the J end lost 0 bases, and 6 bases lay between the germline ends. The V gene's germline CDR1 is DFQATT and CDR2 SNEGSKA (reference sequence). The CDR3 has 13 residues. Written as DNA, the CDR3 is TGCAGTGCTAGGAAGAGCTCCTACAATGAGCAGTTCTTC. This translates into CSARKSSYNEQFF.

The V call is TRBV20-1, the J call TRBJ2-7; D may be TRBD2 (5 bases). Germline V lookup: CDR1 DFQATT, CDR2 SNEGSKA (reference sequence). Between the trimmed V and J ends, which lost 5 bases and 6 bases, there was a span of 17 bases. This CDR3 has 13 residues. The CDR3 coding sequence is TGCAGTGCTCCCTCATTGGCGGGTCTCGAGCAGTACTTC. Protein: CSAPSLAGLEQYF.

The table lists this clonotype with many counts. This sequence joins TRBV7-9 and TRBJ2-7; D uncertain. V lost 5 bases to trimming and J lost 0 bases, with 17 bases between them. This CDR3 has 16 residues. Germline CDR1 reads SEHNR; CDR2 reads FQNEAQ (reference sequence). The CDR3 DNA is TGTGCCAGCAGCCCTTCTGGCGGTCCGAGCTCCTACGAGCAGTACTTC. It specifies CASSPSGGPSSYEQYF.

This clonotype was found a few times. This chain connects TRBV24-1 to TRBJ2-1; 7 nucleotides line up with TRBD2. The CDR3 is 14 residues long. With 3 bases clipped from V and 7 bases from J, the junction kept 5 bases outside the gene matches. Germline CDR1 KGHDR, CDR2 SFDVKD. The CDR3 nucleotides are TGTGCCACCAGTGATAGGACTAGGGCGAATGAGCAGTTCTTC. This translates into CATSDRTRANEQFF.

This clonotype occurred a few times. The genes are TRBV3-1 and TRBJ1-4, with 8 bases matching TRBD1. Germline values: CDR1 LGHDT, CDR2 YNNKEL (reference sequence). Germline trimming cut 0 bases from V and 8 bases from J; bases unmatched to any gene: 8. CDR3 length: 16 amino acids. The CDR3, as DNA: TGTGCCAGCAGCCAAGAGAGGACAGGGCGAGACGAAAAACTGTTTTTT. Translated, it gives CASSQERTGRDEKLFF.

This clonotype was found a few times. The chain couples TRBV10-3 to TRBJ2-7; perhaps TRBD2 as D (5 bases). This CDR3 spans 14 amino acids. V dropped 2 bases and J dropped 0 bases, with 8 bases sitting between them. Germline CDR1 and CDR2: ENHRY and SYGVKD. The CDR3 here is CAISEGLSSYEQYF. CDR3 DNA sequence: TGTGCCATCAGTGAGGGACTGAGCTCCTACGAGCAGTACTTC.

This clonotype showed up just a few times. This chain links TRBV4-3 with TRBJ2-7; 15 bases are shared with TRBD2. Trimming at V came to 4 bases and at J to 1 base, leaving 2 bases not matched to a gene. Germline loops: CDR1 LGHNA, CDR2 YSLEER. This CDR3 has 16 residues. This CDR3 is CASSLGTSGRSYEQYF. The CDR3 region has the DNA TGCGCCAGCAGCCTTGGGACTAGCGGGAGGTCCTACGAGCAGTACTTC.

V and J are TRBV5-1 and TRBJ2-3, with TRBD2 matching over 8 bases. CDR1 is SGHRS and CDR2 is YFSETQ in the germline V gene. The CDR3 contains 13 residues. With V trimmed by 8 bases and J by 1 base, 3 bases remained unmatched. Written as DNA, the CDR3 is TGCGCCAGTTCGACTAGCGGCACAGATACGCAGTATTTT. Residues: CASSTSGTDTQYF.

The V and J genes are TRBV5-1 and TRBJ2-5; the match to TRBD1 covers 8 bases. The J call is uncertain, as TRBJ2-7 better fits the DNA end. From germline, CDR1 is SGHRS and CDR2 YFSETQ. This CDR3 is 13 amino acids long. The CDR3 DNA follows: TGCGCCAGCAGGAACCAGGGGGCTTACGAGCAGTACTTC. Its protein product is CASRNQGAYEQYF.

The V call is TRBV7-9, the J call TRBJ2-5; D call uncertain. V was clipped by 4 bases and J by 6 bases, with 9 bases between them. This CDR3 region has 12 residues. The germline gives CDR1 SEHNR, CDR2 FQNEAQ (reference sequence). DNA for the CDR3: TGTGCCAGCAGCTCCCACCTGAAGACCCAGTACTTC. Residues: CASSSHLKTQYF.

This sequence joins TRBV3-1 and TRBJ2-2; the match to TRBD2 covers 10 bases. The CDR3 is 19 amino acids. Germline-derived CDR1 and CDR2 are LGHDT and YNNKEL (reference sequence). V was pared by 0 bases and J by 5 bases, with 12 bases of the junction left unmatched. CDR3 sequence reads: CASSQEGILAGFRTGELFF. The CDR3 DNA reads TGTGCCAGCAGCCAAGAGGGAATACTAGCGGGATTTAGAACCGGGGAGCTGTTTTTT.

The CDR3 protein is CASSPGGSDREAFF. In DNA, the CDR3 is TGTGCCAGCAGCCCCGGGGGGTCTGACAGAGAAGCTTTCTTT. The V gene is TRBV7-9, the J gene TRBJ1-1; D is perhaps TRBD1 (5 bases). The germline V and J ends were trimmed by 5 bases and 8 bases, with 18 bases remaining between them. The CDR3 covers 14 residues. Germline V CDR1 and CDR2: SEHNR, FQNEAQ (reference sequence).

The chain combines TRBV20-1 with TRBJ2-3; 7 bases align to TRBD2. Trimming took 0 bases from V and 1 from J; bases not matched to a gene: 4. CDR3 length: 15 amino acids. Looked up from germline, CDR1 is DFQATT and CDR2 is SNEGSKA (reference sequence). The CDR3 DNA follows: TGCAGTGCTAGAGACCTGGCGGGAGGCACAGATACGCAGTATTTT. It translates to CSARDLAGGTDTQYF.

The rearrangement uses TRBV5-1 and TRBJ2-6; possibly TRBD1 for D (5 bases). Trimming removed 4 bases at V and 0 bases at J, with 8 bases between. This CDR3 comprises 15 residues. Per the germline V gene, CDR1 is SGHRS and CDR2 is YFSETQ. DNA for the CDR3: TGCGCCAGCAGCGATACAGGCTCTGGGGCCAACGTCCTGACTTTC. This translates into CASSDTGSGANVLTF.

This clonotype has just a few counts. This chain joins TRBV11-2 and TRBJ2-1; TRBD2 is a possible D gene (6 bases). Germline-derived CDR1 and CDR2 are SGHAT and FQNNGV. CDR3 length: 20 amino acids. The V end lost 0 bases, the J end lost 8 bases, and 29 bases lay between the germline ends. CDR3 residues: CASSLDQWGEPWAGPHEQFF. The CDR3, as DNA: TGTGCCAGCAGCTTAGATCAATGGGGCGAGCCCTGGGCGGGACCCCATGAGCAGTTCTTC.

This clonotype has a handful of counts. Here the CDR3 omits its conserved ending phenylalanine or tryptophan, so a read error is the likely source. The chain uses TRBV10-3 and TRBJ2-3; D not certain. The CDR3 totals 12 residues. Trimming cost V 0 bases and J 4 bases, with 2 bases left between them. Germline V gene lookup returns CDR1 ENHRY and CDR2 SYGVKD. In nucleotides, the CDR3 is TGTGCCATCAGTGAGTCGGCAGATACGCAGTATCTT. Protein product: CAISESADTQYL.

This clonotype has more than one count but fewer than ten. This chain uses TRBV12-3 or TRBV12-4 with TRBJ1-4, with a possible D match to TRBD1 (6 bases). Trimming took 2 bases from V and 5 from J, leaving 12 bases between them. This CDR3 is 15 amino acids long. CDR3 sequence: CASSLQTGSNEKLFF. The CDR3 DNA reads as TGTGCCAGCAGTTTACAGACAGGTTCGAATGAAAAACTGTTTTTT.

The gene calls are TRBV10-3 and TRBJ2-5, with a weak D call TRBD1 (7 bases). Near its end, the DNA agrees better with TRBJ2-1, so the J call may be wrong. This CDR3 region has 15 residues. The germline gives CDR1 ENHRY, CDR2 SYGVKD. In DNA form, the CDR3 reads TGTGCCAGCACCTACCCAGGGGGGTACTACAATGAGCAGTTCTTC. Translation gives CASTYPGGYYNEQFF.

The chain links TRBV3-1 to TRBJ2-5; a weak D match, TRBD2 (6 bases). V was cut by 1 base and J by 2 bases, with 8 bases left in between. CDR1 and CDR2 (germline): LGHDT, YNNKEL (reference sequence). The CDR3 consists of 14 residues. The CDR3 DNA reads TGTGCCAGCAGCCAAGTGCGGGATCAAGAGACCCAGTACTTC. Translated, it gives CASSQVRDQETQYF.

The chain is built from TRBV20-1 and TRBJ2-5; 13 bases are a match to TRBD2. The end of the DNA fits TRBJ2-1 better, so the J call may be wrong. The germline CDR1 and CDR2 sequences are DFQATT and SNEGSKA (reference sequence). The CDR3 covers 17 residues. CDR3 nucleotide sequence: TGCAGTGCTAGTAGTCCGGGACTAGCGGGATCTTACAATGAGCAGTTCTTC. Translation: CSASSPGLAGSYNEQFF.

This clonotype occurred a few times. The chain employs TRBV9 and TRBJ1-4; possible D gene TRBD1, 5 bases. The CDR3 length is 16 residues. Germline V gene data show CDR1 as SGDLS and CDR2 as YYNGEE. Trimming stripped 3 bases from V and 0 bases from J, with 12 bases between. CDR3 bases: TGTGCCAGCAGCGCGGGACGTTCGGCAACTAATGAAAAACTGTTTTTT. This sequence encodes CASSAGRSATNEKLFF.

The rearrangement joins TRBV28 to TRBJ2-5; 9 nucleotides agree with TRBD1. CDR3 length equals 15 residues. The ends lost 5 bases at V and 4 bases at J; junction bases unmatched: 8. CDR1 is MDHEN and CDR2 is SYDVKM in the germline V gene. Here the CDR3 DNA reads TGTGCCAGCAGTCAACAGGGGGCGCGTCGAGAGACCCAGTACTTC. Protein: CASSQQGARRETQYF.

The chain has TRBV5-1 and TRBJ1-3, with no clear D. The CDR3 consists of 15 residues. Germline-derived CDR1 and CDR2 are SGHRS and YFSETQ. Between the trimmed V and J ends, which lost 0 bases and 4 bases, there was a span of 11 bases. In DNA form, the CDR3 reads TGCGCCAGCAGCTTGGACAGCTCCCGAGGAAACACCATATATTTT. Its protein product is CASSLDSSRGNTIYF.

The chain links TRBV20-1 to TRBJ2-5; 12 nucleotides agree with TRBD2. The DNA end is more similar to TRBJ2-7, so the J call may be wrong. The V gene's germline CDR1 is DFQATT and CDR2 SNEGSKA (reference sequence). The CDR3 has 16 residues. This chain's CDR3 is CSANLAGGKFSYEQYF. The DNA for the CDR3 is TGCAGTGCTAATCTAGCGGGAGGGAAGTTCTCCTACGAGCAGTACTTC.